The 2 T cell receptor beta chains listed next were all sequenced from one sample in a study of CD8 T cells in ankylosing spondylitis. Study-level results: What appeared characteristic of ankylosing spondylitis blood was a TCR beta motif of 7 or 8 highly homologous variants.

Antigens of these TCRs are unknown. One entry per CDR3 protein results from TCRdb running MiXCR on the 5' RACE reads. The table shows under 850,000 distinct CDR3 sequences, with over 15% occurring only once. The sample comprised blood, either unsorted or a sorted T cell fraction (not recorded which). These receptor sequences come from a male donor with ankylosing spondylitis.

The V gene is TRBV15, the J gene TRBJ1-5, with unresolved D. Looked up from germline, CDR1 is LNHNV and CDR2 is YYDKDF (reference sequence). The CDR3 consists of 16 residues. V lost 0 bases, J lost 0 bases, and 9 bases lay in between. This chain's CDR3 is CATSRDASNSNQPQHF. The CDR3 DNA reads as TGTGCCACCAGCAGAGATGCCAGTAATAGCAATCAGCCCCAGCATTTT. Full variable domain (remainder filled in from reference TRBV15 and TRBJ1-5): DAMVIQNPRYQVTQFGKPVTLSCSQTLNHNVMYWYQQKSSQAPKLLFHYYDKDFNNEADTPDNFQSRRPNTSFCFLDIRSPGLGDTAMYLCATSRDASNSNQPQHFGDGTRLSIL.

This clonotype was recorded a few times. This chain connects TRBV20-1 to TRBJ2-1, with 8 bases matching TRBD1. Germline lookup yields CDR1 DFQATT and CDR2 SNEGSKA (reference sequence). This CDR3 spans 12 amino acids. V was pared by 4 bases and J by 8 bases, with 4 bases of the junction left unmatched. The CDR3 DNA reads TGCAGTGCTAACGGACAGGGCGATGAGCAGTTCTTC. Protein sequence: CSANGQGDEQFF.